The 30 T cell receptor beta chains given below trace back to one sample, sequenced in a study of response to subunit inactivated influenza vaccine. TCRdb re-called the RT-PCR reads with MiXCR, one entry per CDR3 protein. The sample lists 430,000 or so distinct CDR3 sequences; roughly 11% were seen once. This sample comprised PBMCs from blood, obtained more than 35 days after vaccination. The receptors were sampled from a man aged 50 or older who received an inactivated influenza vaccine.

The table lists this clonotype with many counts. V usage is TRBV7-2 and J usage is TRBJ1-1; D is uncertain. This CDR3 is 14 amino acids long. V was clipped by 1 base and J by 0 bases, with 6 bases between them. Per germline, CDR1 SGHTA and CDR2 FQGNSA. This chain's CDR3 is CASSLDFMNTEAFF. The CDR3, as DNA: TGTGCCAGCAGCTTAGACTTCATGAACACTGAAGCTTTCTTT. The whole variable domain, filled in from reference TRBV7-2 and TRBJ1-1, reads GAGVSQSPSNKVTEKGKDVELRCDPISGHTALYWYRQSLGQGLEFLIYFQGNSAPDKSGLPSDRFSAERTGGSVSTLTIQRTQQEDSAVYLCASSLDFMNTEAFFGQGTRLTVV.

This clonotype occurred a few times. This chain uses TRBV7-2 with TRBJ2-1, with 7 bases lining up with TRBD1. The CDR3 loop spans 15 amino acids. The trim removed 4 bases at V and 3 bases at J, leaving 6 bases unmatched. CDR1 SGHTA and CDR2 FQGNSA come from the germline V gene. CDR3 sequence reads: CASSYDRAGYNEQFF. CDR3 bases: TGTGCCAGCAGCTACGACAGGGCGGGCTACAATGAGCAGTTCTTC.

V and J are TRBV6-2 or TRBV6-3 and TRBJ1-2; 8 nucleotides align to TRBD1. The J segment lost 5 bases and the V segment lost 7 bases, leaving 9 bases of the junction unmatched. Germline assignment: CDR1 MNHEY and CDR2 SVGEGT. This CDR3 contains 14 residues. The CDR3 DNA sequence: TGTGCCAGCATTCACAGGGGGGGATTTTATGGCTACACCTTC. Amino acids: CASIHRGGFYGYTF.

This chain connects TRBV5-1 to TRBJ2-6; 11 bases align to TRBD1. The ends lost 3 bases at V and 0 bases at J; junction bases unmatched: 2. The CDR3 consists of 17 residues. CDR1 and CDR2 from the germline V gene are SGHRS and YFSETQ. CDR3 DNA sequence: TGCGCCAGCAGCTCCGGGACAGGGGGCTCTGGGGCCAACGTCCTGACTTTC. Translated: CASSSGTGGSGANVLTF.

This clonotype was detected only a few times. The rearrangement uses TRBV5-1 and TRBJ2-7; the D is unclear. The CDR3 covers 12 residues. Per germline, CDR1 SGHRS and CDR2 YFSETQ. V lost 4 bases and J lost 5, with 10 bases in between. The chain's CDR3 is CASSPTSNEQYF. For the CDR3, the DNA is TGCGCCAGCAGCCCCACGTCTAACGAGCAGTACTTC. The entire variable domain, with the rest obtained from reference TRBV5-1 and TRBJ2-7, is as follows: KAGVTQTPRYLIKTRGQQVTLSCSPISGHRSVSWYQQTPGQGLQFLFEYFSETQRNKGNFPGRFSGRQFSNSRSEMNVSTLELGDSALYLCASSPTSNEQYFGPGTRLTVT.

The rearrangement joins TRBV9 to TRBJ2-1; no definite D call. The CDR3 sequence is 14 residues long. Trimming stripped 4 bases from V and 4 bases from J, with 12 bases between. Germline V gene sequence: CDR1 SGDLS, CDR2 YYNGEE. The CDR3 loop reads CASSTGRNYNEQFF. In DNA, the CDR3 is TGTGCCAGCAGCACCGGGCGAAATTACAATGAGCAGTTCTTC.

The CDR3 coding sequence is TGTGCCAGCAGGGTGGCGGCGACTGAAGCTTTCTTT. Residues: CASRVAATEAFF. V usage is TRBV25-1 and J usage is TRBJ1-1; no definite D call. There are 12 residues in the CDR3. Trimming removed 6 bases at V and 5 bases at J, with 10 bases between. Germline loops: CDR1 MGHDK, CDR2 SYGVNS.

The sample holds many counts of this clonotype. CDR3: CSAWDSSYEQYF. The CDR3 DNA reads TGCAGTGCTTGGGACAGCTCCTACGAGCAGTACTTC. This chain joins TRBV20-1 and TRBJ2-7, with 7 bases matching TRBD1. The trim removed 5 bases at V and 0 bases at J, leaving 1 base unmatched. This CDR3 has 12 amino acids. Germline CDR1 DFQATT, CDR2 SNEGSKA (reference sequence).

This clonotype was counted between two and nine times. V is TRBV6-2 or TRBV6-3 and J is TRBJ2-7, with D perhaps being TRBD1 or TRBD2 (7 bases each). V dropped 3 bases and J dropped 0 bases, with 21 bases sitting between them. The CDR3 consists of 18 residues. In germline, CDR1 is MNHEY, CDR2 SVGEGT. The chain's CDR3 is CASSYMTRTGGSSYEQYF. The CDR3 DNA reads TGTGCCAGCAGTTATATGACCAGGACAGGCGGGAGCTCCTACGAGCAGTACTTC.

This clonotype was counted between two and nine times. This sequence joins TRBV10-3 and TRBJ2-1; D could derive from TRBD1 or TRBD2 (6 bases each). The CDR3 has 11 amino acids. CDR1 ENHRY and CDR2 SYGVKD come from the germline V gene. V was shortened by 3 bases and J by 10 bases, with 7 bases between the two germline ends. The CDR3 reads CAISEGGEQFF. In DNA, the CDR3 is TGTGCCATCAGTGAAGGGGGGGAGCAGTTCTTC.

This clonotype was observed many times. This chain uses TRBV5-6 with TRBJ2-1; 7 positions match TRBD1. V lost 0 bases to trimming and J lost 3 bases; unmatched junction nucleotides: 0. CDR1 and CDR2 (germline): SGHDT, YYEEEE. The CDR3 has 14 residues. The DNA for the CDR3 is TGTGCCAGCAGCTTGGGGACAGGCTACAATGAGCAGTTCTTC. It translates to CASSLGTGYNEQFF.

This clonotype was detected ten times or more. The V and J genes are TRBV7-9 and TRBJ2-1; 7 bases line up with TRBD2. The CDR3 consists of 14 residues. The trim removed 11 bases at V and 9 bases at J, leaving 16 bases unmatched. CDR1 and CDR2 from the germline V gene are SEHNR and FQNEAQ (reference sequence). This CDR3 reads CARTGGPGPGEQFF. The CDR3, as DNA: TGTGCCCGAACGGGGGGACCGGGGCCGGGTGAGCAGTTCTTC. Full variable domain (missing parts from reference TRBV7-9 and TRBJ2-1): DTGVSQNPRHKITKRGQNVTFRCDPISEHNRLYWYRQTLGQGPEFLTYFQNEAQLEKSRLLSDRFSAERPKGSFSTLEIQRTEQGDSAMYLCARTGGPGPGEQFFGPGTRLTVL.

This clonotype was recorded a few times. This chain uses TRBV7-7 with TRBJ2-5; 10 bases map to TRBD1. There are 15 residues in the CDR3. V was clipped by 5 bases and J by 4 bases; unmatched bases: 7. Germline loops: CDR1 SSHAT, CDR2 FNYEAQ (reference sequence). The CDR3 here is CASSTGQGELETQYF. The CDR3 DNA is TGTGCCAGCAGCACAGGACAGGGGGAGTTAGAGACCCAGTACTTC. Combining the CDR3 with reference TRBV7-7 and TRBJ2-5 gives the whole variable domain GAGVSQSPRYKVTKRGQDVTLRCDPISSHATLYWYQQALGQGPEFLTYFNYEAQPDKSGLPSDRFSAERPEGSISTLTIQRTEQRDSAMYRCASSTGQGELETQYFGPGTRLLVL.

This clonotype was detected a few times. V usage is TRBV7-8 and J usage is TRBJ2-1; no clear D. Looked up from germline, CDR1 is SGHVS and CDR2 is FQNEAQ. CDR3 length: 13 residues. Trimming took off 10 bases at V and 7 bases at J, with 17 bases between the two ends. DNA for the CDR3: TGTGCCACCGCCGCGCTCGTACAAAATGAGCAGTTCTTC. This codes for CATAALVQNEQFF. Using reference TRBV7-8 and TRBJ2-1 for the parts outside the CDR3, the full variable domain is GAGVSQSPRYKVAKRGQDVALRCDPISGHVSLFWYQQALGQGPEFLTYFQNEAQLDKSGLPSDRFFAERPEGSVSTLKIQRTQQEDSAVYLCATAALVQNEQFFGPGTRLTVL.

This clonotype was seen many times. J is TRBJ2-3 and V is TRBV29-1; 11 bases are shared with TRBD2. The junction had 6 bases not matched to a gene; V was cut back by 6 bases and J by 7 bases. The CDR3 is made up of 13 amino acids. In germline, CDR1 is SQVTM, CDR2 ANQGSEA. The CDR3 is CSVTSGRLNTQYF. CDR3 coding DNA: TGCAGCGTCACTAGCGGGAGATTAAATACGCAGTATTTT.

The CDR3 loop reads CASSLQDTDQYF. CDR3 sequence (DNA): TGTGCCAGCAGCTTACAGGACACCGATCAGTACTTC. The rearrangement joins TRBV7-9 to TRBJ2-7; a weak D match, TRBD1 (5 bases). Germline V gene sequence: CDR1 SEHNR, CDR2 FQNEAQ (reference sequence). The CDR3 sequence is 12 residues long. V lost 2 bases to trimming and J lost 10 bases, with 12 bases between them.

The chain's CDR3 is CSARVEGQGYGYTF. DNA for the CDR3: TGCAGTGCTAGAGTTGAGGGACAGGGTTATGGCTACACCTTC. This chain links TRBV20-1 with TRBJ1-2; 9 nucleotides match TRBD1. Germline trimming cut 1 base from V and 5 bases from J; bases unmatched to any gene: 5. The CDR3 has 14 amino acids. The germline V gene has CDR1 DFQATT and CDR2 SNEGSKA (reference sequence).

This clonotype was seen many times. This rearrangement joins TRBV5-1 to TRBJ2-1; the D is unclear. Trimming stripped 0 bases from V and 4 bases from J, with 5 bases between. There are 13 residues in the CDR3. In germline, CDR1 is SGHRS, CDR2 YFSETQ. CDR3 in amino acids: CASSLERYNEQFF. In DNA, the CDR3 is TGCGCCAGCAGCTTGGAACGGTACAATGAGCAGTTCTTC.

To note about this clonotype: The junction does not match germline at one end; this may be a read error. In DNA, the CDR3 is TGCTGTGCTAGAGATCGTATCTCGGGATACTACACTGAAGCTTTCTTT. It codes for CCARDRISGYYTEAFF. The rearrangement uses TRBV20-1 and TRBJ1-1; no reliable D call. This CDR3 is built from 16 residues. In germline, CDR1 is DFQATT, CDR2 SNEGSKA (reference sequence).

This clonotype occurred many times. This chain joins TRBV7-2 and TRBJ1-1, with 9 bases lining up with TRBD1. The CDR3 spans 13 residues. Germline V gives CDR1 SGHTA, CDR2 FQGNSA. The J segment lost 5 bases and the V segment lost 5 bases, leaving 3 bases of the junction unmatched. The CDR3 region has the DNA TGTGCCAGCAGCACAGACAGGGGGACTGAAGCTTTCTTT. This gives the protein CASSTDRGTEAFF.

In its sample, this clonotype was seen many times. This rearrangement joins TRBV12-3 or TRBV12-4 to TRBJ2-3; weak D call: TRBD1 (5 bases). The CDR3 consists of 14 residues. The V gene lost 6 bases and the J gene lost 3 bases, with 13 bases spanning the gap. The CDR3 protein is CASSQGRLTDTQYF. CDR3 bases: TGTGCCAGCAGCCAGGGTAGATTAACAGATACGCAGTATTTT.

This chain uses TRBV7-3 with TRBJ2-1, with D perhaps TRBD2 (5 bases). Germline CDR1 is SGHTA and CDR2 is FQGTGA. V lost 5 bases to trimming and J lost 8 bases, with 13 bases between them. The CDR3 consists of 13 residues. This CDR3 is CASSPRLGDEQFF. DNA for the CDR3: TGTGCCAGCAGCCCGCGTCTCGGGGATGAGCAGTTCTTC.

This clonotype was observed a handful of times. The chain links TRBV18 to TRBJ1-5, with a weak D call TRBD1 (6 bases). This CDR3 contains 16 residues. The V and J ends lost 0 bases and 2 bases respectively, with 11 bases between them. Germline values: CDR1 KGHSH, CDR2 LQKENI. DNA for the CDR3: TGTGCCAGCTCACCACCGATGGCAGGGGGCAATCAGCCCCAGCATTTT. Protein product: CASSPPMAGGNQPQHF. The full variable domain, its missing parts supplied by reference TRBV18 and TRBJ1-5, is NAGVMQNPRHLVRRRGQEARLRCSPMKGHSHVYWYRQLPEEGLKFMVYLQKENIIDESGMPKERFSAEFPKEGPSILRIQQVVRGDSAAYFCASSPPMAGGNQPQHFGDGTRLSIL.

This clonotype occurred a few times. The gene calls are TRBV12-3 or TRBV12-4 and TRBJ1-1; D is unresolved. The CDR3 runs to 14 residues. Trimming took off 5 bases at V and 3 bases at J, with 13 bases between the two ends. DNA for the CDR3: TGTGCCAGCAGTGGCTCGTTCGGGGACACTGAAGCTTTCTTT. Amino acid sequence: CASSGSFGDTEAFF.

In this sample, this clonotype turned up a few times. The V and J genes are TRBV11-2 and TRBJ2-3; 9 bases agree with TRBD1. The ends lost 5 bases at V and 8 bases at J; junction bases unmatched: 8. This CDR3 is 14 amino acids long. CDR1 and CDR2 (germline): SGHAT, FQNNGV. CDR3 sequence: CASSLYRGRGTQYF. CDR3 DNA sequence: TGTGCCAGCAGCCTATACAGGGGGCGGGGTACGCAGTATTTT.

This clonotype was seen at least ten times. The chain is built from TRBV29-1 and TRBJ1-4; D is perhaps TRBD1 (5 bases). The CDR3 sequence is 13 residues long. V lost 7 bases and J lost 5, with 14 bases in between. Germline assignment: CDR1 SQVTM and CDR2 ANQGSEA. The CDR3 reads CSAATDSNEKLFF. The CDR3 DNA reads TGCAGCGCTGCGACCGACAGCAATGAAAAACTGTTTTTT.

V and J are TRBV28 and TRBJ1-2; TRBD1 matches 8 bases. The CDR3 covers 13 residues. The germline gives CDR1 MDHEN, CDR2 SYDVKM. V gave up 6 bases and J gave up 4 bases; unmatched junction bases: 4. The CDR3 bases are TGTGCCAGCAGAACAGGGGGAGGCTATGGCTACACCTTC. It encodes CASRTGGGYGYTF.

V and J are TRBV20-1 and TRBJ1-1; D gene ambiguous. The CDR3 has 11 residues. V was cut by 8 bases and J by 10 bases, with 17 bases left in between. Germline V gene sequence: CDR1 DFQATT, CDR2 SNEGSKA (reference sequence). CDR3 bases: TGCAGTACCTCGGGCCCCCATGGAGCTTTCTTT. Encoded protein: CSTSGPHGAFF.

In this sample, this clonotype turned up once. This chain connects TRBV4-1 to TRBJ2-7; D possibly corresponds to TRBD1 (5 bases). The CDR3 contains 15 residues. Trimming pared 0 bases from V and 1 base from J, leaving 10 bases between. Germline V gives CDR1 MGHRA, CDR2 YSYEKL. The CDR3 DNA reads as TGCGCCAGCAGCCAAGAAAGGGGCAGATCCTACGAGCAGTACGTC. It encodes CASSQERGRSYEQYV.

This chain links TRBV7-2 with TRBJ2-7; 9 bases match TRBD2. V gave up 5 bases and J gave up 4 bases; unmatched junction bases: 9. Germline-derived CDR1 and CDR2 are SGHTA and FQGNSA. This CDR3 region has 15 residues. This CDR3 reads CASSPTAGGSYEQYF. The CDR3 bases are TGTGCCAGCAGCCCGACAGCGGGGGGTTCTTACGAGCAGTACTTC.